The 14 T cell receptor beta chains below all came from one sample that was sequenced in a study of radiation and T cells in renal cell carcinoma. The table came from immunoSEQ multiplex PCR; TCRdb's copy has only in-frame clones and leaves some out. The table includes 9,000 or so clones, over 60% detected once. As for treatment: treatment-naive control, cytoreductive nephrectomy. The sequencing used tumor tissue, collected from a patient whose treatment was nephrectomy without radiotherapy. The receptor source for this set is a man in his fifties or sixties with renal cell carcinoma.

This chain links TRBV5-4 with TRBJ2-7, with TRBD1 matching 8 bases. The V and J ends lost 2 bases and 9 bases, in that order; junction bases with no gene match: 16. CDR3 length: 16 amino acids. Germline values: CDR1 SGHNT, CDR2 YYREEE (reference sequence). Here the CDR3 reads CASSFGGTGGKNGQYF. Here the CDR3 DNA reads TGTGCCAGCAGCTTTGGCGGAACAGGGGGTAAAAATGGGCAGTACTTC.

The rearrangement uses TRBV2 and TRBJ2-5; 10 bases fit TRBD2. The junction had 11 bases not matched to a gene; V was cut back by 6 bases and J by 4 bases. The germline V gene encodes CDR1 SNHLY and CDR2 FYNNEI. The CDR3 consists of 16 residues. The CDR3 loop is CASRKTAGGPLETQYF. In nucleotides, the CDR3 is TGTGCCAGCAGGAAAACAGCGGGAGGGCCTCTAGAGACCCAGTACTTC. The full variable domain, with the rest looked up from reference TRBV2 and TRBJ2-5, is EPEVTQTPSHQVTQMGQEVILRCVPISNHLYFYWYRQILGQKVEFLVSFYNNEISEKSEIFDDQFSVERPDGSNFTLKIRSTKLEDSAMYFCASRKTAGGPLETQYFGPGTRLLVL.

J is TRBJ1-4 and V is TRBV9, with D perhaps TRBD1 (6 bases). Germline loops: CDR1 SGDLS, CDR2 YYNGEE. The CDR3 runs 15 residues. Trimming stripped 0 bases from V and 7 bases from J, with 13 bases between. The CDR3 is CASSVVGGLGEKLFF. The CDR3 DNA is TGTGCCAGCAGCGTAGTTGGGGGGCTTGGTGAAAAACTGTTTTTT. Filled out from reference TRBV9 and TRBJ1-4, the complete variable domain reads DSGVTQTPKHLITATGQRVTLRCSPRSGDLSVYWYQQSLDQGLQFLIQYYNGEERAKGNILERFSAQQFPDLHSELNLSSLELGDSALYFCASSVVGGLGEKLFFGSGTQLSVL.

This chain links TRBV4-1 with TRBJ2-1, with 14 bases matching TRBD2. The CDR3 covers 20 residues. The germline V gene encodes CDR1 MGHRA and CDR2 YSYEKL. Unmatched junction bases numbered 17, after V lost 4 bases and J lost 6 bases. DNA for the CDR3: TGCGCCAGCAGCCCGAGGGGGGTTGGGACTAGCGGGAGTAAGAGCAATGAGCAGTTCTTC. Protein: CASSPRGVGTSGSKSNEQFF.

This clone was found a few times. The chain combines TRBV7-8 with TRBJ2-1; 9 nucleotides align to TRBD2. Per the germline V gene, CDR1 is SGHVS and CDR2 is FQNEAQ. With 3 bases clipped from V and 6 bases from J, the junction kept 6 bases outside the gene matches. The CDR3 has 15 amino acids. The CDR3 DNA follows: TGTGCCAGCAGCTTTAGCGGGAGCGGGGTCAATGAGCAGTTCTTC. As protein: CASSFSGSGVNEQFF.

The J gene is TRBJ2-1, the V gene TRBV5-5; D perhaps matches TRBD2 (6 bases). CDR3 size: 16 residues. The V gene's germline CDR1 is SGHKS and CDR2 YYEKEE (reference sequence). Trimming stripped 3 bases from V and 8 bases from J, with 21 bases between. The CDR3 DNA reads TGTGCCAGCAGCTGGAGGAAGCGGGTGGGGGTTGATGAGCAGTTCTTC. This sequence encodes CASSWRKRVGVDEQFF.

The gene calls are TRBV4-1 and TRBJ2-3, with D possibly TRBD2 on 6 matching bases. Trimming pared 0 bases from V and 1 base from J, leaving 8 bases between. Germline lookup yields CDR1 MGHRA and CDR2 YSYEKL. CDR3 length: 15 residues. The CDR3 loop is CASSQDTGGTDTQYF. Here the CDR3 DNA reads TGCGCCAGCAGCCAAGATACGGGGGGCACAGATACGCAGTATTTT.

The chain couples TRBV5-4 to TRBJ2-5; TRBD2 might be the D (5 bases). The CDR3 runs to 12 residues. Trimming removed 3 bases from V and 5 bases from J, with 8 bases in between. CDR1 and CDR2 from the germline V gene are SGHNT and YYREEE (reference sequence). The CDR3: CASSSLEETQYF. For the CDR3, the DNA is TGTGCCAGCAGCTCACTAGAGGAGACCCAGTACTTC.

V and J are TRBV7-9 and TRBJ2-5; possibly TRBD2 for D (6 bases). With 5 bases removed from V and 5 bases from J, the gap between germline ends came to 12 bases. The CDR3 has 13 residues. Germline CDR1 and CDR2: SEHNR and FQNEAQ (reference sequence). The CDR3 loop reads CASSLGLFETQYF. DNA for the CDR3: TGTGCCAGCAGCCTCGGACTATTTGAGACCCAGTACTTC.

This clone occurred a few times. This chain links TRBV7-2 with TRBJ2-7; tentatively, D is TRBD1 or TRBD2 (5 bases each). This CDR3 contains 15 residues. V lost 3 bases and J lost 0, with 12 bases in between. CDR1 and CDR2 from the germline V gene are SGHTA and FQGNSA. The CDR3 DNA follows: TGTGCCAGCAGCTTCAGAAGGGGACCCTCCTACGAGCAGTACTTC. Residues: CASSFRRGPSYEQYF.

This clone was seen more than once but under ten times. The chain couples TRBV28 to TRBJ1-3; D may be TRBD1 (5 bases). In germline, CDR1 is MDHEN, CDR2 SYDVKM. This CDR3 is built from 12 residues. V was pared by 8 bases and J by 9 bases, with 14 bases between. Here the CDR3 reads CASFTIGGTIYF. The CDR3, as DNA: TGTGCCAGCTTTACAATTGGGGGCACCATATATTTT.

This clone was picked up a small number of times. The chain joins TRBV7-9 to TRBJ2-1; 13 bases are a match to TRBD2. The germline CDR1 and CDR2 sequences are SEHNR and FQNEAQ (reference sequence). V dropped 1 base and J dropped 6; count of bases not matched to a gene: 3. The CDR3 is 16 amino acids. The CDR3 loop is CASSLGWTSGSNEQFF. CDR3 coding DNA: TGTGCCAGCAGCTTAGGGTGGACTAGCGGGAGCAATGAGCAGTTCTTC.

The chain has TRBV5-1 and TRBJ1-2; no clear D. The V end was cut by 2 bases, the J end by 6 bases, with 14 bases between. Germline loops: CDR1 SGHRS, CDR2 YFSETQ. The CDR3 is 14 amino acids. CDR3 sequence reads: CASSLGSISDGYTF. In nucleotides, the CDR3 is TGCGCCAGCAGCTTAGGGTCAATCTCGGATGGCTACACCTTC.

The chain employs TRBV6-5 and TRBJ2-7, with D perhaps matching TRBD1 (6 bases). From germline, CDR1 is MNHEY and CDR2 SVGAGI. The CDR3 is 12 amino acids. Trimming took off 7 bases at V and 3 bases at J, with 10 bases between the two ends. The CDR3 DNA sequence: TGTGCCAGCACGAAGGGGGTCTACGAGCAGTACTTC. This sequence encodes CASTKGVYEQYF.